The present entry profiles one TCR beta chain with its context. What it recognizes is unknown. Clones were sequenced by immunoSEQ multiplex PCR, and TCRdb holds only the in-frame ones, with some missing. The sample gives 95,000 to 150,000 clones, about nine tenths of which show up once; less than 4.5% is in the top ten. This sample is drawn from a study of T cell responses to AZD1222 COVID-19 vaccine. Background on the study: Whether given at about 4 or about 12 weeks, second doses were pooled. Study results and limitations: Donor demographics were predominantly white British with a female majority; clonal diversity may be underestimated. With two AZD1222 doses given, Spike-specific TCR breadth and depth both rose.

The CDR3 has 14 amino acids. Germline V lookup: CDR1 SGHRS, CDR2 YFSETQ. Deletions cut 3 bases from V and 7 bases from J, with 11 bases between. The rearrangement links TRBV5-1 to TRBJ1-6; tentative D call: TRBD1 (6 bases). This receptor was identified in an adult in good health. This specimen was peripheral blood, taken on day 0 of AZD1222 vaccination. CDR3 bases: TGCGCCAGCAGCTCCCGCCAGGGGAATTCACCCCTCCACTTT. It codes for CASSSRQGNSPLHF. Based on the CDR3 plus reference TRBV5-1 and TRBJ1-6, the full variable domain is KAGVTQTPRYLIKTRGQQVTLSCSPISGHRSVSWYQQTPGQGLQFLFEYFSETQRNKGNFPGRFSGRQFSNSRSEMNVSTLELGDSALYLCASSSRQGNSPLHFGNGTRLTVT.